The 25 T cell receptor beta chains below come from one sample, sequenced in a study of cytomegalovirus exposure and HLA in healthy donors. It was with 60 Vbeta and 13 Jbeta primers that the PCR ran. Libraries were prepared by immunoSEQ multiplex PCR; TCRdb keeps only in-frame clonotypes and omits some of them. The sample includes about 190,000 clones, over 70% of them seen just once. Specimen: PBMCs. The receptors derive from a man aged 50 to 59 in good health and CMV-seronegative.

This sequence joins TRBV9 and TRBJ1-6; D ambiguous. CDR1 and CDR2 (germline): SGDLS, YYNGEE. V shed 0 bases and J shed 2 bases, with 6 bases lying between them. The CDR3 consists of 15 residues. As DNA, the CDR3 is TGTGCCAGCAGCGTAGAGGAGGCCTATAATTCACCCCTCCACTTT. Protein sequence: CASSVEEAYNSPLHF.

The V call is TRBV11-3, the J call TRBJ2-1; TRBD1 might be the D (5 bases). This CDR3 spans 14 amino acids. The germline V gene has CDR1 SGHNT and CDR2 YENEEA. Trimming left V 5 bases short and J 1 base short, with 9 bases between. CDR3 sequence (DNA): TGTGCCAGCAGCGCTGACAGTTCCTACAATGAGCAGTTCTTC. It is translated as CASSADSSYNEQFF.

The genes are TRBV7-2 and TRBJ2-2; 8 nucleotides line up with TRBD2. The V and J ends lost 5 bases and 1 base, in that order; junction bases with no gene match: 6. CDR1 and CDR2 (germline): SGHTA, FQGNSA. The CDR3 covers 16 residues. The CDR3 DNA reads TGTGCCAGCAGCGTAAGACGGGGGGGGAACACCGGGGAGCTGTTTTTT. Protein sequence: CASSVRRGGNTGELFF.

This clone was counted once. This sequence joins TRBV6-1 and TRBJ1-2; TRBD1 matches 7 bases. CDR3 length: 11 residues. Germline CDR1 MNHNS, CDR2 SASEGT. Trimming removed 6 bases from V and 9 bases from J; junction bases left unmatched: 4. CDR3 DNA sequence: TGTGCCAGCAGCCTGACAGGGAGCTACACCTTC. Its translation is CASSLTGSYTF.

The chain carries TRBV4-3 and TRBJ1-2; D ambiguous. Germline V CDR1 and CDR2: LGHNA, YSLEER. The CDR3 loop spans 14 amino acids. The V and J ends lost 0 bases and 8 bases respectively, with 13 bases between them. This CDR3 reads CASSQDPGRTGYTF. CDR3 coding DNA: TGCGCCAGCAGCCAAGACCCGGGGAGGACGGGCTACACCTTC.

This chain uses TRBV27 with TRBJ2-7; possible D gene TRBD1, 6 bases. Germline CDR1 reads MNHEY; CDR2 reads SMNVEV (reference sequence). V lost 8 bases and J 1 base, leaving 24 bases between the germline ends. This CDR3 has 17 residues. CDR3 bases: TGTGCCAGCTCACCCGCTTTAAGGACAGCAATTTCCTACGAGCAGTACTTC. This sequence encodes CASSPALRTAISYEQYF.

The chain combines TRBV5-1 with TRBJ1-6; D may be TRBD1 (6 bases). CDR1 SGHRS and CDR2 YFSETQ come from the germline V gene. Trimming took 5 bases from V and 4 from J, leaving 19 bases between them. The CDR3 has 17 amino acids. The CDR3 nucleotides are TGCGCCAGCAGTTCGGGAAAGGGACAAAGTTATAATTCACCCCTCCACTTT. As protein: CASSSGKGQSYNSPLHF.

The chain combines TRBV7-7 with TRBJ2-1; the match to TRBD2 covers 8 bases. Germline V gene sequence: CDR1 SSHAT, CDR2 FNYEAQ (reference sequence). The CDR3 spans 16 residues. V shed 7 bases, J shed 6 bases, and the junction held 14 bases outside the gene matches. Here the CDR3 reads CASTPYVAGGPNEQFF. The CDR3 DNA follows: TGTGCCAGCACCCCCTACGTTGCGGGGGGTCCCAATGAGCAGTTCTTC. The full variable domain, in which reference TRBV7-7 and TRBJ2-1 provide the parts outside the CDR3, is GAGVSQSPRYKVTKRGQDVTLRCDPISSHATLYWYQQALGQGPEFLTYFNYEAQPDKSGLPSDRFSAERPEGSISTLTIQRTEQRDSAMYRCASTPYVAGGPNEQFFGPGTRLTVL.

This clone was observed a few times. The J gene is TRBJ1-1, the V gene TRBV30, with D perhaps TRBD1 (6 bases). CDR1 GTSNPN and CDR2 SVGIG come from the germline V gene (reference sequence). The V gene lost 8 bases and the J gene lost 4 bases, with 17 bases spanning the gap. CDR3 length: 13 residues. The CDR3 here is CARKAARGTEAFF. The CDR3 DNA sequence: TGTGCCCGCAAGGCCGCCAGGGGCACTGAAGCTTTCTTT.

This sequence joins TRBV7-9 and TRBJ2-5, with D possibly matching TRBD2 (5 bases). The V end was cut by 1 base, the J end by 5 bases, with 11 bases between. Germline V CDR1 and CDR2: SEHNR, FQNEAQ (reference sequence). This CDR3 contains 14 residues. The DNA of the CDR3 is TGTGCCAGCAGCTTAGACGGGTCGGGGGAGACCCAGTACTTC. Its translation is CASSLDGSGETQYF.

The chain uses TRBV2 and TRBJ2-5, with D perhaps TRBD2 (6 bases). The CDR3 covers 13 residues. Germline V gene sequence: CDR1 SNHLY, CDR2 FYNNEI. Trimming pared 7 bases from V and 5 bases from J, leaving 14 bases between. CDR3 residues: CASKLGGVETQYF. The CDR3 bases are TGTGCCAGCAAGCTCGGGGGTGTGGAGACCCAGTACTTC.

The chain employs TRBV7-2 and TRBJ1-5, with a tentative D call TRBD1 (5 bases). CDR1 and CDR2 from the germline V gene are SGHTA and FQGNSA. The CDR3 consists of 15 residues. Trimming stripped 1 base from V and 3 bases from J, with 10 bases between. In nucleotides, the CDR3 is TGTGCCAGCAGCTTAGACCAGGGTACCAATCAGCCCCAGCATTTT. It yields the protein CASSLDQGTNQPQHF.

This clone was seen a single time. Its ends do not fully match the called genes, so a read error is possible. V is TRBV7-9 and J is TRBJ2-2; 7 nucleotides match TRBD1. This CDR3 spans 14 amino acids. Germline-derived CDR1 and CDR2 are SEHNR and FQNEAQ (reference sequence). The CDR3 bases are TGTTCCAGCAGCTTGGGGACAGTGTCCGAGGAGCTGTTTTTT. As protein: CSSSLGTVSEELFF.

The CDR3 bases are TGCAGCGTTGTTTCACAGGGCTCCTACGAGCAGTACTTC. Protein product: CSVVSQGSYEQYF. The genes are TRBV29-1 and TRBJ2-7, with a possible D match to TRBD1 (6 bases). The germline CDR1 and CDR2 sequences are SQVTM and ANQGSEA. Trimming stripped 4 bases from V and 0 bases from J, with 10 bases between. The length of the CDR3 is 13 residues.

The V and J genes are TRBV30 and TRBJ2-1, with D possibly matching TRBD1 (6 bases). CDR1 is GTSNPN, CDR2 SVGIG, per germline (reference sequence). The V end was cut by 5 bases, the J end by 10 bases, with 18 bases between. The CDR3 loop spans 13 amino acids. CDR3: CAWSRDTLGEQFF. In DNA, the CDR3 is TGTGCCTGGTCCCGGGACACCTTGGGGGAGCAGTTCTTC.

The CDR3 sequence: CASSLAGTGGTWAFF. The CDR3 DNA reads as TGTGCCAGCAGCTTGGCAGGGACAGGGGGGACATGGGCTTTCTTT. J is TRBJ1-1 and V is TRBV5-4; 11 bases map to TRBD1. V was clipped by 0 bases and J by 11 bases; unmatched bases: 9. There are 15 residues in the CDR3. Germline-derived CDR1 and CDR2 are SGHNT and YYREEE (reference sequence).

This chain joins TRBV4-1 and TRBJ2-5; 11 nucleotides match TRBD1. With 4 bases clipped from V and 5 bases from J, the junction kept 9 bases outside the gene matches. There are 16 residues in the CDR3. The germline CDR1 and CDR2 sequences are MGHRA and YSYEKL. The chain's CDR3 is CASSLMDRGLGETQYF. CDR3 DNA sequence: TGCGCCAGCAGCCTTATGGACAGGGGGCTAGGGGAGACCCAGTACTTC.

The CDR3 DNA reads as TGCGCCAGCAGCCAGGACAGCTATGGCTACACCTTC. It encodes CASSQDSYGYTF. The V call is TRBV5-1, the J call TRBJ1-2; D possibly corresponds to TRBD1 (6 bases). V lost 4 bases to trimming and J lost 4 bases, with 8 bases between them. The CDR3 totals 12 residues. Germline assignment: CDR1 SGHRS and CDR2 YFSETQ.

The V call is TRBV19, the J call TRBJ2-1, with D possibly being TRBD1 (5 bases). Trimming removed 7 bases at V and 8 bases at J, with 15 bases between. CDR1 and CDR2 (germline): LNHDA, SQIVND (reference sequence). The CDR3 extends over 13 amino acids. The CDR3 here is CASTRAQGHEQFF. The DNA for the CDR3 is TGTGCCAGTACCAGGGCGCAGGGCCATGAGCAGTTCTTC.

This clone has a handful of counts. V is TRBV12-5 and J is TRBJ1-3, with no clear D. This CDR3 spans 16 amino acids. Germline CDR1 is LGHNT and CDR2 is FRNRAP. V lost 0 bases and J 0 bases, leaving 9 bases between the germline ends. CDR3 region: CASGLVLGRSGNTIYF. In DNA form, the CDR3 reads TGTGCTAGTGGTTTGGTACTGGGCCGCTCTGGAAACACCATATATTTT.

The V gene is TRBV11-2, the J gene TRBJ2-1, with 7 bases identical to TRBD2. V shed 6 bases and J 10 bases; nucleotides not matched to a gene: 12. CDR1 SGHAT and CDR2 FQNNGV come from the germline V gene. CDR3 length: 14 amino acids. CDR3 DNA: TGTGCCAGCAGACAACCCGAGCGGGGTAAGGAGCAGTTCTTC. It translates to CASRQPERGKEQFF.

The chain uses TRBV2 and TRBJ1-4, with D hard to call. Per the germline V gene, CDR1 is SNHLY and CDR2 is FYNNEI. V lost 10 bases, J lost 4 bases, and 13 bases lay in between. The CDR3 sequence is 13 residues long. CDR3 nucleotides: TGTGCCACCTCGGTGGAGGTTAATGAAAAACTGTTTTTT. This codes for CATSVEVNEKLFF.

The chain links TRBV18 to TRBJ1-3, with D perhaps TRBD1 (5 bases). This CDR3 comprises 17 residues. Germline V gene data show CDR1 as KGHSH and CDR2 as LQKENI. Trimming left V 3 bases short and J 3 bases short, with 18 bases between. Here the CDR3 DNA reads TGTGCCAGCTCACCGACTAGGGGATACGATCTTGGAAACACCATATATTTT. It encodes CASSPTRGYDLGNTIYF. Complete variable domain (other parts from reference TRBV18 and TRBJ1-3): NAGVMQNPRHLVRRRGQEARLRCSPMKGHSHVYWYRQLPEEGLKFMVYLQKENIIDESGMPKERFSAEFPKEGPSILRIQQVVRGDSAAYFCASSPTRGYDLGNTIYFGEGSWLTVV.

The chain employs TRBV2 and TRBJ2-2; D unclear. Trimming took off 6 bases at V and 1 base at J, with 9 bases between the two ends. CDR1 and CDR2 (germline): SNHLY, FYNNEI. CDR3 length equals 14 residues. Here the CDR3 DNA reads TGTGCCAGCAGCGTTACACGGAACACCGGGGAGCTGTTTTTT. Protein: CASSVTRNTGELFF.

The chain recombines TRBV5-6 with TRBJ2-7; the match to TRBD2 covers 16 bases. The CDR3 runs to 16 residues. In germline, CDR1 is SGHDT, CDR2 YYEEEE. The V gene end was trimmed by 0 bases and the J gene end by 9 bases; junction bases not matched to a gene: 6. In nucleotides, the CDR3 is TGTGCCAGCAGCTTGGCCGGGACTAGCGGGGGGGAAGGGCAGTACTTC. It specifies CASSLAGTSGGEGQYF.